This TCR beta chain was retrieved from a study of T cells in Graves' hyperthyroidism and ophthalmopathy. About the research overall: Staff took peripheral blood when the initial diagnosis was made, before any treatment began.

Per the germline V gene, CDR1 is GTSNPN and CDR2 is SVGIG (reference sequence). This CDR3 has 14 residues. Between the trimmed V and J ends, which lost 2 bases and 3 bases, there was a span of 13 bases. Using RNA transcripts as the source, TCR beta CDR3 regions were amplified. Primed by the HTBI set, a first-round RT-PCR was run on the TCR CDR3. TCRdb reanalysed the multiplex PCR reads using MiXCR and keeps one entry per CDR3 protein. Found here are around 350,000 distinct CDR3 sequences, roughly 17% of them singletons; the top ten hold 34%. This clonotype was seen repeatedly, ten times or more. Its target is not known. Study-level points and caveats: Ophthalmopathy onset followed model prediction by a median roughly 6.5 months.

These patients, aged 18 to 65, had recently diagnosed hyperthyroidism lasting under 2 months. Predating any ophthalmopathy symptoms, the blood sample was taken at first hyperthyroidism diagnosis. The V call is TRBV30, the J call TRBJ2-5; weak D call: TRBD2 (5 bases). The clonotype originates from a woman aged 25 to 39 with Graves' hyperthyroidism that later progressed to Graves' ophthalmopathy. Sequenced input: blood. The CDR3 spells CAWSSGLGEETQYF. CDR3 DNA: TGTGCCTGGAGTTCTGGCCTCGGGGAAGAGACCCAGTACTTC.